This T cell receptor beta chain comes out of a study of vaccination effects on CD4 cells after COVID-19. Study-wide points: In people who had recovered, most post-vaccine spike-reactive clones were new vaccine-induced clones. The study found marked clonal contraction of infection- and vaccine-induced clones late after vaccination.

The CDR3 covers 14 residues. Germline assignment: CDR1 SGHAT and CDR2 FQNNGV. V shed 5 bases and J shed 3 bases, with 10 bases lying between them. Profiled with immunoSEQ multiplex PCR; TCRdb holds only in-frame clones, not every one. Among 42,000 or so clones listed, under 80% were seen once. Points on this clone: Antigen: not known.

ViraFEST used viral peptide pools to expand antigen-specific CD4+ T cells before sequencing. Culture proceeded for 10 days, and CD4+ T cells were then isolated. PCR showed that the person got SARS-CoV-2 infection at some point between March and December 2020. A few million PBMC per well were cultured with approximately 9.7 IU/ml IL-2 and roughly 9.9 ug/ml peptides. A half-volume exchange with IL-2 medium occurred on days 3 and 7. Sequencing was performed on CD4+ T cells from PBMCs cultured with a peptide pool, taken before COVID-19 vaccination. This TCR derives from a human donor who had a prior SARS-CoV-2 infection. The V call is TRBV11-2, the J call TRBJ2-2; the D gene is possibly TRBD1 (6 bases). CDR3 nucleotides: TGTGCCAGCAGCATGGACAGATACACCGGGGAGCTGTTTTTT. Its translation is CASSMDRYTGELFF.